This TCR beta chain appears in the sequencing data of a study of T cell responses to AZD1222 COVID-19 vaccine. Assay: immunoSEQ multiplex PCR; the TCRdb copy retains only in-frame clones and omits some. The sample includes 75,000 to 90,000 clones, about 85% of them seen just once. With regard to this clone: Its target is not known.

Findings and caveats of the study: Donors were mostly white British, more females; clonal diversity possibly underestimated.

The clonotype comes from an adult in good health. Material: peripheral blood, obtained on day 0 of AZD1222 vaccination.

The CDR3 DNA reads TGTGCCAGCAGTTACGCAGGCAGAATCTATGGCTACACCTTC. It codes for CASSYAGRIYGYTF. This chain uses TRBV6-2 or TRBV6-3 with TRBJ1-2; D gene unclear. The CDR3 runs 14 residues. Trimming took off 2 bases at V and 4 bases at J, with 11 bases between the two ends. CDR1 is MNHEY and CDR2 is SVGEGT in the germline V gene.